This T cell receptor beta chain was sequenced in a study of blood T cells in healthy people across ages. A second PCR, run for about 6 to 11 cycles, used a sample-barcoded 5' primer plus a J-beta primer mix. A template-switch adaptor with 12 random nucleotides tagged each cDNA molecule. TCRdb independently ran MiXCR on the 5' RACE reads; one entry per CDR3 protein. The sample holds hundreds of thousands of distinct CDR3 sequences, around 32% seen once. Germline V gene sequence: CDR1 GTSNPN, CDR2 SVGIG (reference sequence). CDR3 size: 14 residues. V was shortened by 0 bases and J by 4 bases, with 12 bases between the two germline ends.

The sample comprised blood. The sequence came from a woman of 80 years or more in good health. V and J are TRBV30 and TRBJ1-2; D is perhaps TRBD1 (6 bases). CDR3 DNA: TGTGCCTGGAGTGTACGGGCAGGGGTCTATGGCTACACCTTC. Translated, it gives CAWSVRAGVYGYTF.